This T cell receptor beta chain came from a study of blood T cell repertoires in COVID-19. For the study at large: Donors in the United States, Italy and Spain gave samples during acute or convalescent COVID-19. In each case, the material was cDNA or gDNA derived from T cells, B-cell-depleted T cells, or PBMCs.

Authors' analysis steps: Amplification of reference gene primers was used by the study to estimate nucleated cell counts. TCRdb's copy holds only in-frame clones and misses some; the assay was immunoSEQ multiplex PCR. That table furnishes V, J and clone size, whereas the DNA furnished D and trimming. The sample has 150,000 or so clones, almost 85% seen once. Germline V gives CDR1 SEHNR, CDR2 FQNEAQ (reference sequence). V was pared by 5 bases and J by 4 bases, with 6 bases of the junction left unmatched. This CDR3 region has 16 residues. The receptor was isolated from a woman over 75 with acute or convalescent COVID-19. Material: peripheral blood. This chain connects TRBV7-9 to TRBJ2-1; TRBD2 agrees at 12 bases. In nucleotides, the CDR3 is TGTGCCAGCAGCGACCGACTAGCGGGAGTGTACAATGAGCAGTTCTTC. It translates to CASSDRLAGVYNEQFF.